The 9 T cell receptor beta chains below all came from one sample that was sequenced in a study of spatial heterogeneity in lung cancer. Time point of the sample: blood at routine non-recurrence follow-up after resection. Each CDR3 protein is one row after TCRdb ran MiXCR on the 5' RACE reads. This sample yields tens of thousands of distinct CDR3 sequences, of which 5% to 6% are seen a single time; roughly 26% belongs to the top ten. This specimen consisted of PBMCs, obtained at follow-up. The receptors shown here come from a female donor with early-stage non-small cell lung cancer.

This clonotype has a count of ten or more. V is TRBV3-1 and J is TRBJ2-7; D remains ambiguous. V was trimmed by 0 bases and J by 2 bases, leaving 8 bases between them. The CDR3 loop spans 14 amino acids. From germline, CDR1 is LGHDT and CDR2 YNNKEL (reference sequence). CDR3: CASSQDSSTYEQYF. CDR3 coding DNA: TGTGCCAGCAGCCAAGATTCCAGTACCTACGAGCAGTACTTC.

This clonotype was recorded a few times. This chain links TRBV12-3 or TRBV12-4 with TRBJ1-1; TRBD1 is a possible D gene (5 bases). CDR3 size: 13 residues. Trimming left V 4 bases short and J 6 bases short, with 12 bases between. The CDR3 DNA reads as TGTGCCAGCAGTTCATTCAGGGAGGCTGAAGCTTTCTTT. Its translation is CASSSFREAEAFF.

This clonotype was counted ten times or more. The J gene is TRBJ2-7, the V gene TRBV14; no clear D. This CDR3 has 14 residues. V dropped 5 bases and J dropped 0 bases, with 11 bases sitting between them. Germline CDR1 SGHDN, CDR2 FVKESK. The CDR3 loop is CASSGPRSSYEQYF. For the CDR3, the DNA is TGTGCCAGCAGCGGACCGAGAAGCTCCTACGAGCAGTACTTC.

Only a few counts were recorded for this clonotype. CDR3 sequence: CASSYQGGPSYEQYF. CDR3 sequence (DNA): TGTGCCAGCAGTTACCAGGGAGGCCCCTCCTACGAGCAGTACTTC. This rearrangement joins TRBV6-5 to TRBJ2-7, with D maybe TRBD2 (6 bases). Trimming took 2 bases from V and 0 from J, leaving 11 bases between them. CDR1 and CDR2 from the germline V gene are MNHEY and SVGAGI. The CDR3 contains 15 residues.

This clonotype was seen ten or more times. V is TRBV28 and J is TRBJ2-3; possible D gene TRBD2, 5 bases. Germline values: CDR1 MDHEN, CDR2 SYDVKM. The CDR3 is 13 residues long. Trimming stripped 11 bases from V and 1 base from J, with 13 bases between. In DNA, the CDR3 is TGTGCCCTCCGCCGGGAAGGCACAGATACGCAGTATTTT. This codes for CALRREGTDTQYF.

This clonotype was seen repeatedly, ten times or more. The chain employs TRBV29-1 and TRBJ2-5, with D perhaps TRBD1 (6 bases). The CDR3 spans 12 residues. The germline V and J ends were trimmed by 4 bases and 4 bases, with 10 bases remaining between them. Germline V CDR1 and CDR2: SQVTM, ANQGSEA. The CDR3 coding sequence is TGCAGCGTTGGAGGACAGCCAGAGACCCAGTACTTC. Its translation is CSVGGQPETQYF.

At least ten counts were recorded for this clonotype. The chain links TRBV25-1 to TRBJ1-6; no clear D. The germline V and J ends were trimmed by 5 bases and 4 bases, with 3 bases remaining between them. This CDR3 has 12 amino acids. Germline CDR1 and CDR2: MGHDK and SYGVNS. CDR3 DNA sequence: TGTGCCAGCAGTCGTTATAATTCACCCCTCCACTTT. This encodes CASSRYNSPLHF.

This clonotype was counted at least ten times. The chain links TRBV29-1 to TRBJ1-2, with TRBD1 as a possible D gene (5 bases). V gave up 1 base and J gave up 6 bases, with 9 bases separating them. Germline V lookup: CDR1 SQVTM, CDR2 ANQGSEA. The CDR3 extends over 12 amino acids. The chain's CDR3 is CSVEGEGNGYTF. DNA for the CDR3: TGCAGCGTTGAAGGCGAGGGGAATGGCTACACCTTC.

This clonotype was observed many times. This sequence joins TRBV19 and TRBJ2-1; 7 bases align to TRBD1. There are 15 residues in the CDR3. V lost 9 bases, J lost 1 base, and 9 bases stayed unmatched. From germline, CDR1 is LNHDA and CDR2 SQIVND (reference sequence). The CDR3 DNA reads TGTGCCAGCCAACGGACAGGATTTTCCTACAATGAGCAGTTCTTC. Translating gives CASQRTGFSYNEQFF.